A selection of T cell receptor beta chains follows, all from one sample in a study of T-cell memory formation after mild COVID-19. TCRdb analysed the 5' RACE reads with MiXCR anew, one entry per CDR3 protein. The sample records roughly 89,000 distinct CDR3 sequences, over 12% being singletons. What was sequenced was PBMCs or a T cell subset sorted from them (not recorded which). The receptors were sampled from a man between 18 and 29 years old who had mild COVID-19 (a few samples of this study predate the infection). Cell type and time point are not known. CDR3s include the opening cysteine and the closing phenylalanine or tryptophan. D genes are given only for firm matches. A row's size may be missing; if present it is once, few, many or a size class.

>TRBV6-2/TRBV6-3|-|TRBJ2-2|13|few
TGTGCCAGCAGTTCCGGGATCACCGGGGAGCTGTTTTTT
CASSSGITGELFF
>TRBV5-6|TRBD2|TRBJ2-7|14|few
TGTGCCAGCAGCTCGGGACTAGCTCCCCACGAGCAGTACTTC
CASSSGLAPHEQYF
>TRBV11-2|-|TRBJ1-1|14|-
TGTGCCAGCACCGACTTAGGGGGGGAAACTGAAGCTTTCTTT
CASTDLGGETEAFF
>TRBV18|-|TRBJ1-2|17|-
TGTGCCAGCTCATCAGACACCGACGGATTAGCGTCCTATGGCTACACCTTC
CASSSDTDGLASYGYTF
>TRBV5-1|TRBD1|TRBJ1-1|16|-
TGCGCCAGCAGCCAGGGGACAGGGAGACTGAACACTGAAGCTTTCTTT
CASSQGTGRLNTEAFF
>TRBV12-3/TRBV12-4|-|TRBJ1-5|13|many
TGTGCCAGCCAGGGGACGGCTTATCAGCCCCAGCATTTT
CASQGTAYQPQHF
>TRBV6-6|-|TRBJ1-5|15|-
TGTGCCAGCAGTTACGATGGGGTGAGCAATCAGCCCCAGCATTTT
CASSYDGVSNQPQHF
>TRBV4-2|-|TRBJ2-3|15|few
TGTGCCAGCAGCCATCTGGACTCTAGCACAGATACGCAGTATTTT
CASSHLDSSTDTQYF
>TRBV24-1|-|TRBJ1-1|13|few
TGTGCCACCAGTGACAGGGCCGGGGGTGAAGCTTTCTTT
CATSDRAGGEAFF
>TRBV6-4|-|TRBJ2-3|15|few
TGTGCCAGCAGTGAAACCAGGGGTGGGACAGATACGCAGTATTTT
CASSETRGGTDTQYF
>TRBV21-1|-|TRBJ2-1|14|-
TGTGCCAGCAGCAACGGTCGTTGCTCGGATGAGCAGTTCTTC
CASSNGRCSDEQFF
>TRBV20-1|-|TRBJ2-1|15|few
TGCAGTGCTAGAGATCCCCTGGCTAGCAGCAATGAGCAGTTCTTC
CSARDPLASSNEQFF
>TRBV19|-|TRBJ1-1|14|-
TGTGCCAGTAGTGCCTCAGGGTTGAACACTGAAGCTTTCTTT
CASSASGLNTEAFF
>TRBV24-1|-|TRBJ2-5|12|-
TGTGCCACCAGTGTTGCCCGGGAGACCCAGTACTTC
CATSVARETQYF
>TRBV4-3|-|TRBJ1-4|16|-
TGCGCCAGCAGCCAAGACTCATACAGCCAGAATGAAAAACTGTTTTTT
CASSQDSYSQNEKLFF
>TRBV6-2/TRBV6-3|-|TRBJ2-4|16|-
TGTGCCAGTCCGGTGGGGCAAATACTAGCCAAAAACATTCAGTACTTC
CASPVGQILAKNIQYF
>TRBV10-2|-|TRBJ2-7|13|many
TGCGCCAGCAGTGCTCAAAAGGGCTACGAGCAGTACTTC
CASSAQKGYEQYF
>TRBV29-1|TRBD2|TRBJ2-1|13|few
TGCAGCGTTGTTCCCCGGGGGGGCCGAGAGCAGTTCTTC
CSVVPRGGREQFF
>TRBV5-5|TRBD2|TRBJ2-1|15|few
TGTGCCAGCAGCTTGGAGCGGGGGGGATACAATGAGCAGTTCTTC
CASSLERGGYNEQFF
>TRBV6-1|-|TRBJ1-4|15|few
TGTGCCAGCAGTGAATGGGCTGGGCCTAATGAAAAACTGTTTTTT
CASSEWAGPNEKLFF
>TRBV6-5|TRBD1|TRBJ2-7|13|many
TGTGCCAGCAGACCGGGACAGGCGTACGAGCAGTACTTC
CASRPGQAYEQYF
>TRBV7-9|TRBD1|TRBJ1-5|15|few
TGTGCCAGCAGCCCAGGGACAGGGGCGGACAGGCCCCAGCATTTT
CASSPGTGADRPQHF
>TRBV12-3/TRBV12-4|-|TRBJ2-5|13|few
TGTGCCAGCAGTTTTCTAGGGGCGGAGACCCAGTACTTC
CASSFLGAETQYF
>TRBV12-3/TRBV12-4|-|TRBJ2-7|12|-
TGTGCCAGCAGTTTTCAGATCCACGAGCAGTACTTC
CASSFQIHEQYF
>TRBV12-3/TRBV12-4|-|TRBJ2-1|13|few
TGTGCCAGCAGTTTGGGAAGGTCCAATGAGCAGTTCTTC
CASSLGRSNEQFF
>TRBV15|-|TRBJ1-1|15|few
TGTGCCACCAGCACCAACAGGGCGCTGAACACTGAAGCTTTCTTT
CATSTNRALNTEAFF
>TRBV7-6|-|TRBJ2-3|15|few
TGTGCCAGCAGCTATTCGGATGACGGCACAGATACGCAGTATTTT
CASSYSDDGTDTQYF
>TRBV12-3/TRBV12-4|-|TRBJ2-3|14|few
TGTGCCAGCAGTTGGGTCCACAGCACAGATACGCAGTATTTT
CASSWVHSTDTQYF
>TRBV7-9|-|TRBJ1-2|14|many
TGTGCCAGCAGCTTTAAATGGACTAACTATGGCTACACCTTC
CASSFKWTNYGYTF
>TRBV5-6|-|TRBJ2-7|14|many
TGTGCCAGCACCACGAATCCCCTCCGAGGCGAGCAGTACTTC
CASTTNPLRGEQYF